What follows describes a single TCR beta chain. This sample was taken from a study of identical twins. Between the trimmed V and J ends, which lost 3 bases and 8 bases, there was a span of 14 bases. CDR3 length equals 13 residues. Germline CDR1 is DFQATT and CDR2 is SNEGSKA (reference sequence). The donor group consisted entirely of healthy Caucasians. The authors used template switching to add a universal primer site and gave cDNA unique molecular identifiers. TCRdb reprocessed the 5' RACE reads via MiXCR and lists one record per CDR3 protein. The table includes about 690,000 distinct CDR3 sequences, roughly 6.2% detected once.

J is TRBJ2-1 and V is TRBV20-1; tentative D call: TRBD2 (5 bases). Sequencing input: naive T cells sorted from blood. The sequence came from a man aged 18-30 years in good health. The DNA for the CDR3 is TGCAGTGCTAGGAGTCCTAGCACGTATGAGCAGTTCTTC. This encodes CSARSPSTYEQFF.